The sequence of this TCR beta chain was determined in a study of cytomegalovirus exposure and HLA in healthy donors. Findings and caveats of the study: Investigators reported approximately 170 TCR beta chains as tied to cytomegalovirus.

This CDR3 has 13 residues. Germline CDR1 reads LNHDA; CDR2 reads SQIVND (reference sequence). Regarding this clone: Its antigen is not known. The junction departs from the called germline gene at one end, perhaps through a read error.

Generated by immunoSEQ multiplex PCR, the TCRdb table keeps only in-frame clones and is missing some. This sample yields 150,000 to 200,000 clones, of which 86% are seen a single time; approximately 1.5% belongs to the top ten. V usage is TRBV19 and J usage is TRBJ2-7, with D unclear. The sequence was obtained from a woman aged 18-35 years in good health and CMV-seronegative. Sample: PBMCs. The chain's CDR3 is CASSRVGAYEQYF. In DNA form, the CDR3 reads TGTGCCAGCAGTAGGGTCGGAGCCTACGAGCAGTACTTC. Complete variable domain (other parts from reference TRBV19 and TRBJ2-7): DGGITQSPKYLFRKEGQNVTLSCEQNLNHDAMYWYRQDPGQGLRLIYYSQIVNDFQKGDIAEGYSVSREKKESFPLTVTSAQKNPTAFYLCASSRVGAYEQYFGPGTRLTVT.